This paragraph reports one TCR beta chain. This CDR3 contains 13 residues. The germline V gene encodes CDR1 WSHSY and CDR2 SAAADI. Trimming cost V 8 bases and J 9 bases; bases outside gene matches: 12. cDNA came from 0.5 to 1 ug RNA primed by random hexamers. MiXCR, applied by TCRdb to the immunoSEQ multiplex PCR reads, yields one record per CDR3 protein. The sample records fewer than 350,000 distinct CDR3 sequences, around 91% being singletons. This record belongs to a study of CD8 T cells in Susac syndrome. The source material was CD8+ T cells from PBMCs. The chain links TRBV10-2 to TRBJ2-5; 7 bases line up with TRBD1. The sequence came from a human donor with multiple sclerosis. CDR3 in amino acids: CASGGQEVWAQYF. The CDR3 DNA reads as TGCGCCAGCGGCGGACAGGAGGTGTGGGCCCAGTACTTC.